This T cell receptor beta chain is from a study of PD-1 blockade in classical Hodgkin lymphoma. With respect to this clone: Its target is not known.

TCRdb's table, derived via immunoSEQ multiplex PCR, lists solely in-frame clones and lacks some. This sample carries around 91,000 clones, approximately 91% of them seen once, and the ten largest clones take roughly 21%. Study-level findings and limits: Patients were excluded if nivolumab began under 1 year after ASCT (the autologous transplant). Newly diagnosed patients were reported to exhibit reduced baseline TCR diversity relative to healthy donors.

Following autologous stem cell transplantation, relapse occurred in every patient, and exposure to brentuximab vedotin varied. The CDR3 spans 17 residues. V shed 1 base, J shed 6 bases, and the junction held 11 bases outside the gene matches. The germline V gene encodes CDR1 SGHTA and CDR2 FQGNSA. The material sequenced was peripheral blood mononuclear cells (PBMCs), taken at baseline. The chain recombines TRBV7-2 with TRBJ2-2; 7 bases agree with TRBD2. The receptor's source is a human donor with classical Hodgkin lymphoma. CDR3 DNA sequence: TGTGCCAGCAGCTTAGAGTGGCTAGCGGACGTCCCCGGGGAGCTGTTTTTT. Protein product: CASSLEWLADVPGELFF.